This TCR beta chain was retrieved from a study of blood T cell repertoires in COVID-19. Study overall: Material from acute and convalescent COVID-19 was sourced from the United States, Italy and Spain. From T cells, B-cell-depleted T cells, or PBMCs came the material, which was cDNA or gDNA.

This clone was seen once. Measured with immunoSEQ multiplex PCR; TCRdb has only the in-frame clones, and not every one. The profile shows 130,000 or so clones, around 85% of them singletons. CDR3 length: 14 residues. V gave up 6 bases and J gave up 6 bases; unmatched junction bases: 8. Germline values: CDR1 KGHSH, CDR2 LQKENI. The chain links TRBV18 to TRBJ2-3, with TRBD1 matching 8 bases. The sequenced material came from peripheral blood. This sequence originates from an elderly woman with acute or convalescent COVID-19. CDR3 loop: CASSRDRGGDTQYF. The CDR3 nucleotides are TGTGCCAGCTCCCGAGACAGGGGCGGTGATACGCAGTATTTT.